The entry below gives a single T cell receptor beta chain sequence along with its context. Antigen unknown. Sequencing used immunoSEQ multiplex PCR; TCRdb keeps in-frame clones, though not all of them. The sample shows 2 million to 2.5 million clones, about 93% of them seen only once. Trimming cost V 3 bases and J 4 bases; bases outside gene matches: 6. This CDR3 contains 15 residues. From germline, CDR1 is SQVTM and CDR2 ANQGSEA. The record originates from a study of shared clonotypes between healthy human individuals. CD8 cells classed as naive were CD45RO-negative and positively selected for CCR7, excluding terminally differentiated effector memory CD45RA+ cells. General study points: Large depth notwithstanding, sorted-subset sequencing proved incomplete by rarefaction. Tissue TCR repertoires likely differ from these blood-only repertoires.

This TCR derives from a man aged 18 to 30 in good health. Some clones in this sample may be carry-over from other donors' samples. The chain joins TRBV29-1 to TRBJ1-2; 12 positions match TRBD1. Sequenced input: naive CD8+ T cells from PBMCs. CDR3 in amino acids: CSVEGQGAGVYGYTF. The DNA of the CDR3 is TGCAGCGTTGAGGGACAGGGGGCTGGAGTCTATGGCTACACCTTC.